This T cell receptor beta chain was retrieved from a study of technical replicates of blood from a few donors (dated by TCRdb to 2015 to 2018). As to this clone: Its cognate antigen has yet to be identified. No base-level quality is on record; no much larger clone is a single base apart.

Including cysteine and phenylalanine, the CDR3 has 16 amino acids. Only the CDR3 portion is preserved as DNA: 48 bases, with reading frame beginning at the first base. CDR1 SGHRS and CDR2 YFSETQ are derived from the germline V gene. Trimming at the junction amounts to 0 bases on V and 2 bases on J, and the germline ends lie 12 bases apart. Library preparation was by the immunoSEQ multiplex PCR assay. The table was pulled from immuneACCESS by TCRdb, which kept in-frame rearrangements only. Such tables lose some clones; where checked, under half of the loss comes from unresolved V genes, and the rest has no known cause. This sample comprises around 83,000 clones, 94% of them detected only once. The ten largest make up less than 0.3% of the sample.

The sequenced material came from T cells isolated from PBMCs. The chain is assembled from TRBV5-1 and TRBJ2-1, with TRBD2 perhaps the D gene, on 5 matching bases. This clonotype was obtained from a human donor in good health. The sequenced DNA is TGCGCCAGCAGCTTGGAAGCGGCTCTCACCTACAATGAGCAGTTCTTC. It codes for CASSLEAALTYNEQFF.